This T cell receptor beta chain was profiled in a study of cytomegalovirus exposure and HLA in healthy donors. Comments on this clone: Its cognate antigen is unknown.

Vbeta (60) and Jbeta (13) primers were used in the PCR. Using immunoSEQ multiplex PCR, the repertoire was profiled, and TCRdb retains in-frame clones only, with some absent. The repertoire holds about 180,000 clones, roughly four fifths seen once, with around 1.6% in the top ten. Study-level points and caveats: Reportedly, cytomegalovirus status was diagnosed with high sensitivity and specificity.

The sample consisted of PBMCs. The source of this sequence is a man aged 18 to 30 in good health and CMV-seronegative.

Written as DNA, the CDR3 is TGTGCCAGCAGTTTAGAGGGAAGGACTGAAGCTTTCTTT. Protein sequence: CASSLEGRTEAFF. The chain carries TRBV28 and TRBJ1-1; D is uncertain. V shed 2 bases and J shed 5 bases, with 9 bases lying between them. Germline CDR1 is MDHEN and CDR2 is SYDVKM. The length of the CDR3 is 13 residues.